This T cell receptor (beta chain) emerged from a study of OX40 agonist ivuxolimab in advanced cancers. The CDR3 covers 14 residues. V lost 4 bases, J lost 8 bases, and 5 bases stayed unmatched. Germline V CDR1 and CDR2: SGHAT, FQNNGV. This clone was seen a single time. The sampling schedule covered blood at baseline, cycle 4 day 1, and cycle 7 day 1. Assay used: immunoSEQ multiplex PCR; TCRdb lists only in-frame clones, some missing. Altogether 70,000 to 85,000 clones are present, 70% to 85% being singletons, with the ten largest covering more than 0.95%. The gene calls are TRBV11-2 and TRBJ1-4; 9 bases map to TRBD1. This clonotype originated in an adult with an advanced solid tumor such as melanoma, head and neck, liver or kidney cancer. This sample comprised CD4+ or CD8+ T cells sorted from blood, obtained in a trial of the OX40 agonist ivuxolimab. As DNA, the CDR3 is TGTGCCAGCAGCTCGGACAGGGGTAGGGAAAAACTGTTTTTT. Its protein product is CASSSDRGREKLFF.